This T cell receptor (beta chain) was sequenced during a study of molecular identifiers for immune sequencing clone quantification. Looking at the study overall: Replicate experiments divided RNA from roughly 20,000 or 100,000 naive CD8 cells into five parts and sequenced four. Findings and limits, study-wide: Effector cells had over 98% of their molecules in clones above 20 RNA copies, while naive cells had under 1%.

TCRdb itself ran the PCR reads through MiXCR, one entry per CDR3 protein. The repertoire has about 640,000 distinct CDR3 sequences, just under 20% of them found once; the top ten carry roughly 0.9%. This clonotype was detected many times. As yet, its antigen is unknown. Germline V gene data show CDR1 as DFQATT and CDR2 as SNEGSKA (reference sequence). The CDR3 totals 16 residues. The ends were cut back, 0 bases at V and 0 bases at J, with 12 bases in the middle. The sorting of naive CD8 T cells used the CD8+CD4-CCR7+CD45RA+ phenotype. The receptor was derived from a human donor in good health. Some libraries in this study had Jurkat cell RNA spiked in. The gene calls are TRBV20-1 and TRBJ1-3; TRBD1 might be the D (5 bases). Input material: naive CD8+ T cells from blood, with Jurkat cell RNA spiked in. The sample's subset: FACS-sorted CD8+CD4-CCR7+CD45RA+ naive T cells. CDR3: CSARDSGALSGNTIYF. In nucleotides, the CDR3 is TGCAGTGCTAGAGATAGCGGGGCCCTCTCTGGAAACACCATATATTTT.